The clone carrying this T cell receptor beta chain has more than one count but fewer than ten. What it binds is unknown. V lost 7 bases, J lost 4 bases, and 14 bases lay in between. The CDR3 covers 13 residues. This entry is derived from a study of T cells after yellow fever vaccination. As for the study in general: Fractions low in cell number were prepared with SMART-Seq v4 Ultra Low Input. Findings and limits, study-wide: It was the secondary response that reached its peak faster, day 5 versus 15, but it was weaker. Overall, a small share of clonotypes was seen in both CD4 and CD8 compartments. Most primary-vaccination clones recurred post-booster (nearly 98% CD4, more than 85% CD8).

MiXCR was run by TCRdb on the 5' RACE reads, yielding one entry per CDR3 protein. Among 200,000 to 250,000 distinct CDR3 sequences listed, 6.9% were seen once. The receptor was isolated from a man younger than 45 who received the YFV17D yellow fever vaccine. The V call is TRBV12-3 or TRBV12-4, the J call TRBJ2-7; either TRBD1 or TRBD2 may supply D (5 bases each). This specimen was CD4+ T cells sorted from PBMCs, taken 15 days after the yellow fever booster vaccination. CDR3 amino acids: CASTRSGRYEQYF. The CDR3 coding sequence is TGTGCCAGCACCAGATCGGGACGTTACGAGCAGTACTTC.